The 21 T cell receptor beta chains below were found in one sample sequenced in a study of T cells in narcolepsy. The repertoire was sequenced with immunoSEQ multiplex PCR; TCRdb's copy has only in-frame clones and lacks some. The top ten hold around 14% of the sample, which has 15,000 to 20,000 clones, around 77% seen once. The sequenced sample was CD45RA- memory CD8+ T cells from PBMCs. The source of these receptors is a human donor with narcolepsy.

V usage is TRBV19 and J usage is TRBJ1-2; D gene uncertain. CDR1 is LNHDA, CDR2 SQIVND, per germline (reference sequence). V gave up 0 bases and J gave up 4 bases, with 15 bases separating them. The CDR3 is 16 amino acids. CDR3 sequence reads: CASSIDLAAQLYGYTF. CDR3 nucleotide sequence: TGTGCCAGTAGTATAGATCTCGCAGCTCAACTCTATGGCTACACCTTC.

In its sample, this clone was seen once. This rearrangement joins TRBV5-6 to TRBJ2-7; weak D call: TRBD1 (5 bases). V lost 4 bases and J lost 0, with 8 bases in between. CDR3 length: 13 residues. Germline V gives CDR1 SGHDT, CDR2 YYEEEE. The CDR3 loop reads CASSPGHSYEQYF. CDR3 sequence (DNA): TGTGCCAGCAGCCCCGGACACTCCTACGAGCAGTACTTC. Supplemented by reference TRBV5-6 and TRBJ2-7, the full variable domain reads DAGVTQSPTHLIKTRGQQVTLRCSPKSGHDTVSWYQQALGQGPQFIFQYYEEEERQRGNFPDRFSGHQFPNYSSELNVNALLLGDSALYLCASSPGHSYEQYFGPGTRLTVT.

The chain has TRBV5-6 and TRBJ2-7; 8 bases match TRBD2. V was pared by 4 bases and J by 0 bases, with 6 bases of the junction left unmatched. Looked up from germline, CDR1 is SGHDT and CDR2 is YYEEEE. The CDR3 extends over 15 amino acids. The CDR3 region is CASSHSGTYSYEQYF. The CDR3 DNA reads TGTGCCAGCAGCCATAGCGGGACCTACTCCTACGAGCAGTACTTC.

The chain recombines TRBV27 with TRBJ2-1; 10 nucleotides agree with TRBD2. With 1 base clipped from V and 8 bases from J, the junction kept 8 bases outside the gene matches. Germline CDR1 MNHEY, CDR2 SMNVEV (reference sequence). The CDR3 length is 16 residues. The CDR3 coding sequence is TGTGCCAGCAGTTTATGGTCCAGCGGGAGGGGCGATGAGCAGTTCTTC. The encoded protein is CASSLWSSGRGDEQFF.

The chain links TRBV19 to TRBJ1-1; D ambiguous. The V and J ends lost 1 base and 4 bases respectively, with 16 bases between them. The length of the CDR3 is 16 residues. Per germline, CDR1 LNHDA and CDR2 SQIVND (reference sequence). CDR3 loop: CASSIVPGPATTEAFF. CDR3 in DNA: TGTGCCAGTAGTATAGTCCCTGGTCCTGCAACCACTGAAGCTTTCTTT.

The chain combines TRBV10-2 with TRBJ2-5, with 9 positions matching TRBD1. CDR1 and CDR2 (germline): WSHSY, SAAADI. The CDR3 extends over 15 amino acids. With 8 bases clipped from V and 5 bases from J, the junction kept 12 bases outside the gene matches. The CDR3 coding sequence is TGCGCCAGCCGGGCTGGACAGGGGTTTTTGGAGACCCAGTACTTC. As protein: CASRAGQGFLETQYF.

This clone has a handful of counts. The chain combines TRBV28 with TRBJ2-7, with no clear D. Deletions cut 1 base from V and 3 bases from J, with 10 bases between. The CDR3 runs to 14 residues. The germline CDR1 and CDR2 sequences are MDHEN and SYDVKM. CDR3 residues: CASSLLMGNYEQYF. CDR3 DNA sequence: TGTGCCAGCAGTTTATTGATGGGGAACTACGAGCAGTACTTC. Filled out from reference TRBV28 and TRBJ2-7, the complete variable domain reads DVKVTQSSRYLVKRTGEKVFLECVQDMDHENMFWYRQDPGLGLRLIYFSYDVKMKEKGDIPEGYSVSREKKERFSLILESASTNQTSMYLCASSLLMGNYEQYFGPGTRLTVT.

This clone was seen only a few times. The chain employs TRBV19 and TRBJ1-1, with TRBD1 matching over 8 bases. V was clipped by 4 bases and J by 4 bases; unmatched bases: 8. Germline loops: CDR1 LNHDA, CDR2 SQIVND (reference sequence). The length of the CDR3 is 15 residues. Here the CDR3 DNA reads TGTGCCAGTAGTACCGGGACAGGACGGGGCACTGAAGCTTTCTTT. This encodes CASSTGTGRGTEAFF. Based on the CDR3 plus reference TRBV19 and TRBJ1-1, the full variable domain is DGGITQSPKYLFRKEGQNVTLSCEQNLNHDAMYWYRQDPGQGLRLIYYSQIVNDFQKGDIAEGYSVSREKKESFPLTVTSAQKNPTAFYLCASSTGTGRGTEAFFGQGTRLTVV.

This clone was observed a handful of times. The rearrangement joins TRBV10-1 to TRBJ2-1; tentatively, D is TRBD1 or TRBD2 (5 bases each). The CDR3 extends over 14 amino acids. CDR1 WNHNN and CDR2 SYGVQD come from the germline V gene (reference sequence). Trimming removed 4 bases from V and 2 bases from J, with 9 bases in between. CDR3 in DNA: TGCGCCAGCAGTGCTTTGGGGGCCTACAATGAGCAGTTCTTC. As protein: CASSALGAYNEQFF.

This clone counts as medium-sized (0.01 to 0.1%). This chain joins TRBV6-1 and TRBJ1-3; D unresolved. Trimming left V 1 base short and J 0 bases short, with 7 bases between. The CDR3 has 15 amino acids. Germline CDR1 reads MNHNS; CDR2 reads SASEGT. The CDR3 reads CASSEEESSGNTIYF. In DNA, the CDR3 is TGTGCCAGCAGTGAAGAGGAGAGCTCTGGAAACACCATATATTTT.

This clone has just a few counts. This chain uses TRBV6-5 with TRBJ1-3; a possible D gene is TRBD1 (5 bases). Germline V CDR1 and CDR2: MNHEY, SVGAGI. The CDR3 is made up of 15 amino acids. With 5 bases removed from V and 0 bases from J, the gap between germline ends came to 11 bases. The CDR3 coding sequence is TGTGCCAGCAGTAAAACCGGGGCCTCTGGAAACACCATATATTTT. Its translation: CASSKTGASGNTIYF.

This sequence joins TRBV5-6 and TRBJ2-7, with 10 bases that match TRBD1. Losses at the gene ends were 3 bases for V and 3 bases for J; bases not matched to a gene: 6. The germline V gene encodes CDR1 SGHDT and CDR2 YYEEEE. CDR3 length equals 15 residues. The chain's CDR3 is CASSSGQGKNYEQYF. The CDR3 region has the DNA TGTGCCAGCAGCTCGGGACAGGGGAAAAACTACGAGCAGTACTTC.

V and J are TRBV11-2 and TRBJ2-2; 8 positions agree with TRBD2. Germline V gives CDR1 SGHAT, CDR2 FQNNGV. The V and J ends lost 0 bases and 3 bases, in that order; junction bases with no gene match: 6. This CDR3 is 17 amino acids long. This CDR3 is CASSLDPSGGYTGELFF. The DNA of the CDR3 is TGTGCCAGCAGCTTAGATCCCAGCGGGGGATACACCGGGGAGCTGTTTTTT.

In this sample, this clone turned up a few times. This chain uses TRBV4-2 with TRBJ2-1, with D unresolved. Germline loops: CDR1 LGHNA, CDR2 YNFKEQ. The CDR3 runs to 16 residues. V was cut by 4 bases and J by 4 bases, with 17 bases left in between. The CDR3 reads CASSPGFLREYNEQFF. The DNA of the CDR3 is TGTGCCAGCAGCCCTGGTTTCTTGAGAGAATACAATGAGCAGTTCTTC.

The chain carries TRBV6-5 and TRBJ1-1, with unresolved D. The CDR3 runs 15 residues. CDR1 MNHEY and CDR2 SVGAGI come from the germline V gene. The V end was cut by 0 bases, the J end by 1 base, with 9 bases between. This CDR3 reads CASSYSVAANTEAFF. The CDR3 region has the DNA TGTGCCAGCAGTTACTCCGTGGCAGCGAACACTGAAGCTTTCTTT.

The rearrangement links TRBV5-5 to TRBJ2-7; D not resolved. This CDR3 contains 14 residues. Germline-derived CDR1 and CDR2 are SGHKS and YYEKEE (reference sequence). V lost 4 bases, J lost 2 bases, and 13 bases lay in between. The CDR3 DNA sequence: TGTGCCAGCAGCGGTGGGATCCATCCCTACGAGCAGTACTTC. This codes for CASSGGIHPYEQYF.

The V gene is TRBV9, the J gene TRBJ2-7; tentative D call: TRBD1 (6 bases). The CDR3 has 14 amino acids. Germline-derived CDR1 and CDR2 are SGDLS and YYNGEE. Trimming took off 3 bases at V and 0 bases at J, with 10 bases between the two ends. CDR3 amino acids: CASSDRDNSYEQYF. The DNA of the CDR3 is TGTGCCAGCAGCGACCGGGACAACTCCTACGAGCAGTACTTC.

V is TRBV9 and J is TRBJ1-5; TRBD1 is a possible D gene (5 bases). Germline V lookup: CDR1 SGDLS, CDR2 YYNGEE. V lost 4 bases to trimming and J lost 1 base, with 15 bases between them. CDR3 length: 16 amino acids. This CDR3 reads CASSREGRTSNQPQHF. CDR3 DNA sequence: TGTGCCAGCAGCCGAGAGGGACGGACGAGCAATCAGCCCCAGCATTTT. Using reference TRBV9 and TRBJ1-5 for the parts outside the CDR3, the full variable domain is DSGVTQTPKHLITATGQRVTLRCSPRSGDLSVYWYQQSLDQGLQFLIQYYNGEERAKGNILERFSAQQFPDLHSELNLSSLELGDSALYFCASSREGRTSNQPQHFGDGTRLSIL.

This clone was seen only a few times. V is TRBV6-5 and J is TRBJ2-5; 7 positions match TRBD2. Germline assignment: CDR1 MNHEY and CDR2 SVGAGI. The CDR3 is 15 amino acids. The trim removed 6 bases at V and 3 bases at J, leaving 10 bases unmatched. This chain's CDR3 is CASSQSGVKKETQYF. In nucleotides, the CDR3 is TGTGCCAGCAGCCAGAGCGGGGTAAAGAAAGAGACCCAGTACTTC.

The chain uses TRBV6-5 and TRBJ1-6, with a possible D match to TRBD1 (5 bases). V was trimmed by 5 bases and J by 14 bases, leaving 22 bases between them. From germline, CDR1 is MNHEY and CDR2 SVGAGI. CDR3 length: 15 residues. The CDR3 loop reads CASSQRLDGGLSLHF. CDR3 sequence (DNA): TGTGCCAGCAGTCAACGGTTGGATGGGGGGTTGTCCCTCCACTTT.

The rearrangement uses TRBV29-1 and TRBJ2-3, with TRBD2 matching 8 bases. This CDR3 spans 17 amino acids. Germline values: CDR1 SQVTM, CDR2 ANQGSEA. Germline trimming cut 4 bases from V and 6 bases from J; bases unmatched to any gene: 18. CDR3 nucleotide sequence: TGCAGCGTTGTGGGGGGCGGGGGGCCATCCCCCCGGGATACGCAGTATTTT. Amino acid sequence: CSVVGGGGPSPRDTQYF.